The sequence of this TCR beta chain was determined in a study of hypomethylating agent response in myelodysplastic syndrome. Across the study: Responders were about 6 patients with complete response or hematologic improvement; roughly 5 were non-responders.

The CDR3 consists of 15 residues. Trimming left V 5 bases short and J 2 bases short, with 14 bases between. In germline, CDR1 is MGHDK, CDR2 SYGVNS. Measured with immunoSEQ multiplex PCR; TCRdb has only the in-frame clones, and not every one. This sample has roughly 5,400 clones, with roughly 90% found just once. This TCR was sampled from a human donor with myelodysplastic syndrome. This rearrangement joins TRBV25-1 to TRBJ2-3; possible D gene TRBD2, 5 bases. The sequenced sample was bone marrow, obtained before or after starting hypomethylating agent treatment for myelodysplastic syndrome (not recorded which). CDR3 in DNA: TGTGCCAGCAGTAACCGCGAGACTATCACAGATACGCAGTATTTT. Protein product: CASSNRETITDTQYF.